These 18 T cell receptor beta chains share one sample of origin, sequenced in a study of naive CD8 T cells in extremely preterm neonates. Profiled with immunoSEQ multiplex PCR; TCRdb holds only in-frame clones, not every one. The data contain 7,000 to 9,500 clones, just under 98% of them singletons. Cord blood came from elective full-term cesareans at roughly 37-42 weeks without labor or membrane rupture. The sequenced sample consisted of naive CD8+ T cells from cord blood. All receptors derive from a newborn in good health.

V gene TRBV30 combines with J gene TRBJ2-3, with TRBD2 identical over 8 bases. The CDR3 is made up of 13 amino acids. CDR1 and CDR2 (germline): GTSNPN, SVGIG (reference sequence). V was pared by 1 base and J by 4 bases, with 1 base of the junction left unmatched. The CDR3 loop reads CAWSAGGPDTQYF. Here the CDR3 DNA reads TGTGCCTGGAGTGCGGGGGGGCCAGATACGCAGTATTTT.

The V and J genes are TRBV6-1 and TRBJ2-7, with D possibly matching TRBD1 (6 bases). This CDR3 region has 15 residues. V was shortened by 1 base and J by 5 bases, with 15 bases between the two germline ends. Germline V gives CDR1 MNHNS, CDR2 SASEGT. The CDR3 here is CASSEEGLTGNEQYF. DNA of the CDR3: TGTGCCAGCAGTGAAGAGGGGCTCACAGGGAACGAGCAGTACTTC.

This rearrangement joins TRBV30 to TRBJ2-7; 7 bases match TRBD1. This CDR3 region has 11 residues. Germline-derived CDR1 and CDR2 are GTSNPN and SVGIG (reference sequence). J lost 6 bases, V lost 1 base, and 0 bases had no gene match. The CDR3 here is CAWSGQGEQYF. The CDR3 coding sequence is TGTGCCTGGAGTGGACAGGGCGAGCAGTACTTC.

The rearrangement links TRBV4-1 to TRBJ2-1, with D maybe TRBD2 (6 bases). The length of the CDR3 is 15 residues. The V gene's germline CDR1 is MGHRA and CDR2 YSYEKL. V gave up 3 bases and J gave up 6 bases, with 15 bases separating them. The chain's CDR3 is CASSQPGAEGNEQFF. CDR3 DNA sequence: TGCGCCAGCAGCCAGCCCGGGGCGGAGGGCAATGAGCAGTTCTTC.

The genes are TRBV6-6 and TRBJ1-2; 7 bases are shared with TRBD1. The CDR3 length is 13 residues. Trimming removed 5 bases from V and 8 bases from J; junction bases left unmatched: 8. Looked up from germline, CDR1 is MNHNY and CDR2 is SVGAGI (reference sequence). Here the CDR3 reads CASSPDREDGYTF. CDR3 DNA sequence: TGTGCCAGCAGTCCCGACAGGGAAGACGGCTACACCTTC.

V usage is TRBV6-5 and J usage is TRBJ2-7, with 7 bases matching TRBD1. This CDR3 is 14 amino acids long. The germline V gene has CDR1 MNHEY and CDR2 SVGAGI. V trimming: 0 bases; J trimming: 3 bases; junction bases outside the gene matches: 2. The CDR3 spells CASSYSTGDYEQYF. The CDR3 DNA sequence: TGTGCCAGCAGTTACTCCACAGGGGACTACGAGCAGTACTTC.

V is TRBV11-2 and J is TRBJ2-3, with D uncertain. This CDR3 has 13 residues. Germline CDR1 SGHAT, CDR2 FQNNGV. V was pared by 1 base and J by 1 base, with 3 bases between. The CDR3 nucleotides are TGTGCCAGCAGCTTAGGAGGCACAGATACGCAGTATTTT. It is translated as CASSLGGTDTQYF.

J is TRBJ1-6 and V is TRBV30; maybe TRBD1 (5 bases). V lost 8 bases and J 6 bases, leaving 11 bases between the germline ends. The CDR3 contains 12 residues. CDR1 is GTSNPN, CDR2 SVGIG, per germline (reference sequence). The CDR3 here is CAGGDFNSPLHF. CDR3 DNA: TGTGCCGGGGGGGACTTTAATTCACCCCTCCACTTT.

DNA of the CDR3: TGTGCCAGCAGGGACGGGGGGGCCCAGTACTTC. Translating it yields CASRDGGAQYF. The chain carries TRBV27 and TRBJ2-5, with TRBD2 matching 8 bases. CDR3 size: 11 residues. Germline V lookup: CDR1 MNHEY, CDR2 SMNVEV (reference sequence). V trimming: 6 bases; J trimming: 9 bases; junction bases outside the gene matches: 3.

The chain uses TRBV5-4 and TRBJ2-1, with 7 bases identical to TRBD2. Germline lookup yields CDR1 SGHNT and CDR2 YYREEE (reference sequence). The CDR3 sequence is 15 residues long. Unmatched junction bases numbered 4, after V lost 4 bases and J lost 0 bases. The CDR3 coding sequence is TGTGCCAGCAGCGTGGGCGGGAGCTCCTACAATGAGCAGTTCTTC. As protein: CASSVGGSSYNEQFF.

This chain links TRBV2 with TRBJ2-7; 7 bases align to TRBD1. Germline V gives CDR1 SNHLY, CDR2 FYNNEI. The V gene end was trimmed by 4 bases and the J gene end by 5 bases; junction bases not matched to a gene: 2. This CDR3 spans 12 amino acids. For the CDR3, the DNA is TGTGCCAGCAGTGGAGGGGGCGACGAGCAGTACTTC. This encodes CASSGGGDEQYF.

The chain has TRBV19 and TRBJ1-2, with TRBD1 as a possible D gene (5 bases). This CDR3 has 13 amino acids. Trimming took off 5 bases at V and 4 bases at J, with 11 bases between the two ends. Germline V gene lookup returns CDR1 LNHDA and CDR2 SQIVND (reference sequence). The CDR3, as DNA: TGTGCCAGTAGTGGGGGAGCGGGCTATGGCTACACCTTC. Its translation is CASSGGAGYGYTF.

This sequence joins TRBV6-1 and TRBJ2-5; D gene ambiguous. V was clipped by 0 bases and J by 5 bases, with 19 bases between them. The germline gives CDR1 MNHNS, CDR2 SASEGT. The CDR3 contains 17 residues. CDR3 loop: CASSEATLGTALETQYF. The CDR3 coding sequence is TGTGCCAGCAGTGAAGCCACATTGGGCACGGCCCTTGAGACCCAGTACTTC.

The chain uses TRBV18 and TRBJ2-7; a possible D gene is TRBD2 (6 bases). Trimming took off 0 bases at V and 3 bases at J, with 15 bases between the two ends. The CDR3 is 16 amino acids. Germline assignment: CDR1 KGHSH and CDR2 LQKENI. This CDR3 reads CASSPPVGREDYEQYF. The CDR3 DNA reads TGTGCCAGCTCACCACCGGTGGGCAGGGAGGACTACGAGCAGTACTTC. The full variable domain, rest sourced from reference TRBV18 and TRBJ2-7, is NAGVMQNPRHLVRRRGQEARLRCSPMKGHSHVYWYRQLPEEGLKFMVYLQKENIIDESGMPKERFSAEFPKEGPSILRIQQVVRGDSAAYFCASSPPVGREDYEQYFGPGTRLTVT.

The chain recombines TRBV11-3 with TRBJ2-1; the match to TRBD1 covers 9 bases. Germline CDR1 SGHNT, CDR2 YENEEA. This CDR3 has 15 amino acids. The ends lost 3 bases at V and 6 bases at J; junction bases unmatched: 6. CDR3 nucleotide sequence: TGTGCCAGCAGCTTTACGGGACAGGGAATCAATGAGCAGTTCTTC. Translation: CASSFTGQGINEQFF.

The rearrangement joins TRBV7-6 to TRBJ2-5; D possibly corresponds to TRBD1 (6 bases). The J call may be incorrect, as the DNA end agrees better with TRBJ2-7. Germline lookup yields CDR1 SGHVS and CDR2 FNYEAQ. The CDR3 totals 14 residues. This CDR3 is CASSSRVDSYEQYF. CDR3 in DNA: TGTGCCAGCAGCTCCCGGGTGGACAGCTACGAGCAGTACTTC.

The chain carries TRBV4-2 and TRBJ2-7, with 7 bases fitting TRBD2. V shed 0 bases, J shed 3 bases, and the junction held 11 bases outside the gene matches. The length of the CDR3 is 17 residues. From germline, CDR1 is LGHNA and CDR2 YNFKEQ. CDR3 nucleotide sequence: TGTGCCAGCAGCCAAGATAAGGGCCAGCGGGGTTACTACGAGCAGTACTTC. It encodes CASSQDKGQRGYYEQYF.

The chain joins TRBV11-2 to TRBJ1-1, with TRBD1 identical over 8 bases. The germline V gene has CDR1 SGHAT and CDR2 FQNNGV. With V trimmed by 3 bases and J by 8 bases, 5 bases remained unmatched. The CDR3 extends over 13 amino acids. The CDR3 bases are TGTGCCAGCAGCTTGACGACAGGGGCGGAAGCTTTCTTT. Translated: CASSLTTGAEAFF.